Each of the 8 T cell receptor beta chains below was sequenced from the same sample in a study of brain metastases from non-small cell lung cancer. This table comes from immunoSEQ multiplex PCR, and its TCRdb copy is limited to in-frame clones, with some not included. The sample holds 4,500 or so clones, roughly 80% seen once. The sample was tumor-adjacent normal tissue. These receptors came from a donor aged 40 or older with non-small cell lung cancer.

The chain employs TRBV11-3 and TRBJ1-1, with D hard to call. The CDR3 runs to 15 residues. Trimming took off 5 bases at V and 3 bases at J, with 16 bases between the two ends. Germline-derived CDR1 and CDR2 are SGHNT and YENEEA. The CDR3: CASSPRAGRDTEAFF. The CDR3 DNA sequence: TGTGCCAGCAGCCCTAGGGCGGGTCGAGACACTGAAGCTTTCTTT.

The genes are TRBV5-1 and TRBJ2-7, with a tentative D call TRBD2 (5 bases). The CDR3 has 13 residues. V was pared by 2 bases and J by 0 bases, with 6 bases between. CDR1 is SGHRS, CDR2 YFSETQ, per germline. In DNA, the CDR3 is TGCGCCAGCAGCTTCGGGGACTCCTACGAGCAGTACTTC. Residues: CASSFGDSYEQYF.

This chain connects TRBV4-3 to TRBJ2-3; 9 bases agree with TRBD2. Germline lookup yields CDR1 LGHNA and CDR2 YSLEER. The CDR3 totals 16 residues. V shed 0 bases, J shed 5 bases, and the junction held 6 bases outside the gene matches. The CDR3 spells CASSQEGGRVQDTQYF. CDR3 DNA: TGCGCCAGCAGCCAAGAAGGCGGGAGGGTTCAAGATACGCAGTATTTT.

The CDR3 DNA sequence: TGTGCCAGCAGCTTTCGCGAAATAGGAGAGCCCCAGCATTTT. Its protein product is CASSFREIGEPQHF. This sequence joins TRBV7-9 and TRBJ1-5; unclear D gene. The length of the CDR3 is 14 residues. Trimming pared 3 bases from V and 8 bases from J, leaving 14 bases between. The germline gives CDR1 SEHNR, CDR2 FQNEAQ (reference sequence).

The rearrangement joins TRBV7-2 to TRBJ1-1; D not resolved. CDR3 length: 14 residues. CDR1 and CDR2 from the germline V gene are SGHTA and FQGNSA. V lost 10 bases and J 5 bases, leaving 20 bases between the germline ends. The chain's CDR3 is CATRIVGGGTEAFF. The DNA of the CDR3 is TGTGCCACCCGAATTGTGGGAGGTGGGACTGAAGCTTTCTTT.

The rearrangement uses TRBV19 and TRBJ2-3, with D unclear. V lost 5 bases and J lost 0, with 6 bases in between. The CDR3 spans 13 residues. The germline gives CDR1 LNHDA, CDR2 SQIVND (reference sequence). This CDR3 reads CASSADSTDTQYF. The CDR3 coding sequence is TGTGCCAGTAGTGCGGACAGCACAGATACGCAGTATTTT.

The chain is built from TRBV9 and TRBJ2-5; D is tentatively TRBD1 or TRBD2 (7 bases each). V was trimmed by 4 bases and J by 4 bases, leaving 14 bases between them. The CDR3 length is 14 residues. The germline V gene has CDR1 SGDLS and CDR2 YYNGEE. CDR3: CASSPQGGRETQYF. The DNA for the CDR3 is TGTGCCAGCAGCCCTCAGGGGGGGCGAGAGACCCAGTACTTC.

The chain recombines TRBV12-1 with TRBJ2-3; the table's TRBD2 call for D was not verified on the DNA. TRBV12-1 is shown as a pseudogene. The CDR3 has 20 amino acids. CDR3 bases: TGTGCCAGCAGCTTTCCGGGACTAGCGGGAGGGCCTCCTTCCACAGATACGCAGTATTTT. Protein product: CASSFPGLAGGPPSTDTQYF.